This is a list of T cell receptor beta chains from one sample in a study of blood T cell repertoires in COVID-19. TCRdb keeps only in-frame clones here, not all; method: immunoSEQ multiplex PCR. This table holds 250,000 to 350,000 clones, 70% to 85% found once. Sequencing was carried out using peripheral blood. The receptors were gathered from a human donor with COVID-19, enrolled during active disease. The donor label of this sample is uncertain. Both conserved end residues are part of each CDR3. Each record gives: CDR3 DNA, CDR3 protein, clone size, J gene, D gene, V gene. D genes are given only for firm matches. The listing skips clone size in some rows; elsewhere it reads once, few, many or a size class.

cdr3_nt: TGTGCCAGCAGCTTAATACGACAGGCTACTAATGAAAAACTGTTTTTT
cdr3_aa: CASSLIRQATNEKLFF
clone_size: NA
j_call: TRBJ1-4
d_call: NA
v_call: TRBV5-5

cdr3_nt: TGTGCCAGCAGCGTAGCCACTAGCGGCGTCTACGAGCAGTACTTC
cdr3_aa: CASSVATSGVYEQYF
clone_size: NA
j_call: TRBJ2-7
d_call: TRBD2
v_call: TRBV9

cdr3_nt: TGTGCCAGCAGTTTACCAGGGGTTAATTCACCCCTCCACTTT
cdr3_aa: CASSLPGVNSPLHF
clone_size: NA
j_call: TRBJ1-6
d_call: NA
v_call: TRBV28

cdr3_nt: TGTGCCAGCAGCTTAGGACAGTTTAAGAGGACTGAAGCTTTCTTT
cdr3_aa: CASSLGQFKRTEAFF
clone_size: NA
j_call: TRBJ1-1
d_call: NA
v_call: TRBV11-2

cdr3_nt: TGTGCCAGCAGTCGACGACAGGGCCTTTTCACAGATACGCAGTATTTT
cdr3_aa: CASSRRQGLFTDTQYF
clone_size: NA
j_call: TRBJ2-3
d_call: TRBD1
v_call: TRBV6-6

cdr3_nt: TGTGCCAGCAGTGAAAGGAGAGGGCAGCAGACCGGGGAGCTGTTTTTT
cdr3_aa: CASSERRGQQTGELFF
clone_size: once
j_call: TRBJ2-2
d_call: NA
v_call: TRBV2

cdr3_nt: TGTGCCAGCAGCCCACCAGGGGGGCCCCAGCATTTT
cdr3_aa: CASSPPGGPQHF
clone_size: NA
j_call: TRBJ1-5
d_call: TRBD1
v_call: TRBV7-9

cdr3_nt: TGTGCCAGCAGCTTCCCGGGACAGGGTATAATGCGGAATGAGCAGTTCTTC
cdr3_aa: CASSFPGQGIMRNEQFF
clone_size: NA
j_call: TRBJ2-1
d_call: TRBD1
v_call: TRBV7-8

cdr3_nt: TGTGCCAGCAGAGCGGAATTCGGCGGCTACACCTTC
cdr3_aa: CASRAEFGGYTF
clone_size: NA
j_call: TRBJ1-2
d_call: NA
v_call: TRBV2

cdr3_nt: TGTGCCAGCAGCGTAGATCCAGGACAGGGTAGTTCACCCCTCCACTTT
cdr3_aa: CASSVDPGQGSSPLHF
clone_size: NA
j_call: TRBJ1-6
d_call: TRBD1
v_call: TRBV9

cdr3_nt: TGTGCCAGCAGTGAAGTGTCAGGGGGTTTGGGGGAGCTGTTTTTT
cdr3_aa: CASSEVSGGLGELFF
clone_size: NA
j_call: TRBJ2-2
d_call: TRBD1
v_call: TRBV6-1

cdr3_nt: TGTGCCAGCAGTTCTACCAGGGGGAACACTGAAGCTTTCTTT
cdr3_aa: CASSSTRGNTEAFF
clone_size: once
j_call: TRBJ1-1
d_call: NA
v_call: TRBV6-4

cdr3_nt: TGCGCCAGCAGCATCTACCCGCAGGGTGACACTGAAGCTTTCTTT
cdr3_aa: CASSIYPQGDTEAFF
clone_size: NA
j_call: TRBJ1-1
d_call: NA
v_call: TRBV5-1

cdr3_nt: TGTGCCAGCAGCCCGCCCGGGACACCTGGGGTCCATGAGCAGTTCTTC
cdr3_aa: CASSPPGTPGVHEQFF
clone_size: NA
j_call: TRBJ2-1
d_call: NA
v_call: TRBV11-1

cdr3_nt: TGTGCCAGCAGCTTAGCCCCGGGTTATAGCAATCAGCCCCAGCATTTT
cdr3_aa: CASSLAPGYSNQPQHF
clone_size: NA
j_call: TRBJ1-5
d_call: NA
v_call: TRBV7-6

cdr3_nt: TGTGCCAGCAGCCAAGGACTTAGGACAGGAGTATATGGCTACACCTTC
cdr3_aa: CASSQGLRTGVYGYTF
clone_size: NA
j_call: TRBJ1-2
d_call: TRBD1
v_call: TRBV4-2

cdr3_nt: TGTGCCAGCAGCCAAGCGGGGGCCTACGAGCAGTACTTC
cdr3_aa: CASSQAGAYEQYF
clone_size: NA
j_call: TRBJ2-7
d_call: NA
v_call: TRBV3-1/TRBV3-2

cdr3_nt: TGTGCCAGTAGTAGCCGAGCGGGAAGCACAGATACGCAGTATTTT
cdr3_aa: CASSSRAGSTDTQYF
clone_size: NA
j_call: TRBJ2-3
d_call: TRBD2
v_call: TRBV19